This TCR beta chain was sequenced for a study of beta chain features in type 1 diabetes. Study information: Age, gender and cell yields were similar between patients and healthy donors. Regarding the study as a whole: Patients and controls would share equally any PCR tilt toward shorter templates. Shortening of TCRB CDR3s, moderate but significant, appeared in all four CD4+ subsets of Type 1 diabetes patients.

The CDR3 loop spans 15 amino acids. V dropped 4 bases and J dropped 7; count of bases not matched to a gene: 10. As every portion of the isolated RNA was reverse transcribed, the sequencing read expressed TCRB transcripts. Clones were read by immunoSEQ multiplex PCR, and TCRdb kept only the in-frame ones, dropping some. This sample has 860,000 or so clones, with 15% to 20% found just once. This clone turned up a few times. As yet, its antigen is unknown. Sequencing was carried out using naive CD4+ T cells from blood. The chain combines TRBV5-7 with TRBJ2-1; TRBD1 aligns across 8 bases. TRBV5-7 is an ORF, and what it does is uncertain. The TCR comes from a young woman in good health. CDR3 in DNA: TGTGCCAGCAGCGAGCGACAGGGGAACGAGAATGAGCAGTTCTTC. Translation: CASSERQGNENEQFF.